The clone carrying this TCR beta chain has at least ten counts. TCRdb re-derived calls from the RT-PCR reads in MiXCR, one entry per CDR3 protein. The sample has roughly 290,000 distinct CDR3 sequences, around a fifth seen once; the top ten hold roughly a tenth. The sample comes from a study of response to subunit inactivated influenza vaccine. V gave up 3 bases and J gave up 1 base, with 15 bases separating them. The CDR3 has 17 residues. Germline CDR1 KGHSH, CDR2 LQKENI. This receptor was identified in a man aged 50 to 75 who received an inactivated influenza vaccine. V usage is TRBV18 and J usage is TRBJ2-2; D possibly corresponds to TRBD2 (5 bases). The sequencing here drew on PBMCs from blood, taken approximately 22 months after vaccination. The chain's CDR3 is CASSPRSLGENTGELFF. The CDR3 DNA reads as TGTGCCAGCTCACCTCGATCTCTGGGAGAGAACACCGGGGAGCTGTTTTTT.